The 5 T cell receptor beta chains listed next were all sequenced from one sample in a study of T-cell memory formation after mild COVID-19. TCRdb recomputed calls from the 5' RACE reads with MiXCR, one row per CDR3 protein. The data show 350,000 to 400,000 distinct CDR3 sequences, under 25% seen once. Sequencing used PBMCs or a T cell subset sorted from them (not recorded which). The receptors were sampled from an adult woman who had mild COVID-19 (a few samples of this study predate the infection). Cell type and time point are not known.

CDR3 in amino acids: CASSQRSRGPEYF. CDR3 coding DNA: TGTGCCAGCAGCCAACGAAGTCGGGGCCCGGAGTACTTC. This sequence joins TRBV3-1 and TRBJ2-4; D is perhaps TRBD1 or TRBD2 (5 bases each). The germline V gene has CDR1 LGHDT and CDR2 YNNKEL (reference sequence). The CDR3 loop spans 13 amino acids. The V end was cut by 2 bases, the J end by 14 bases, with 16 bases between.

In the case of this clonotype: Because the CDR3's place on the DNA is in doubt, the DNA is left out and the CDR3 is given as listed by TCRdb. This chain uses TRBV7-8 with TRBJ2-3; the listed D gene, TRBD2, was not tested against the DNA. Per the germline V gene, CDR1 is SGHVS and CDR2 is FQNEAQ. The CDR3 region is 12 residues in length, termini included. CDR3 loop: CASSLVGSGSPF.

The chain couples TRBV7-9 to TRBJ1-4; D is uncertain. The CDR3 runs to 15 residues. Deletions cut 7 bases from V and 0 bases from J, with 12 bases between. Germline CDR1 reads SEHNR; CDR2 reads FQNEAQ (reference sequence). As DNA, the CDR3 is TGTGCCAGCAATCGTGGGGTGGCAACTAATGAAAAACTGTTTTTT. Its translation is CASNRGVATNEKLFF.

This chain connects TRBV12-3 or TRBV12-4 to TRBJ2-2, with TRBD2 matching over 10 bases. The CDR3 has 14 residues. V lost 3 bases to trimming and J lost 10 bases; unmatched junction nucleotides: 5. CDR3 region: CASSLASGSVELFF. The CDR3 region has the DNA TGTGCCAGCAGTTTGGCTAGCGGGAGTGTGGAGCTGTTTTTT.

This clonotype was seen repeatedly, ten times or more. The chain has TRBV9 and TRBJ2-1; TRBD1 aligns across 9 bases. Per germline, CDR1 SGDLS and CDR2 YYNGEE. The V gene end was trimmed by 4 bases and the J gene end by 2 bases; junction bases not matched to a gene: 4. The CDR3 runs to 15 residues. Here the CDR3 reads CASSKTGGAYNEQFF. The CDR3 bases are TGTGCCAGCAGCAAGACAGGGGGTGCCTACAATGAGCAGTTCTTC.